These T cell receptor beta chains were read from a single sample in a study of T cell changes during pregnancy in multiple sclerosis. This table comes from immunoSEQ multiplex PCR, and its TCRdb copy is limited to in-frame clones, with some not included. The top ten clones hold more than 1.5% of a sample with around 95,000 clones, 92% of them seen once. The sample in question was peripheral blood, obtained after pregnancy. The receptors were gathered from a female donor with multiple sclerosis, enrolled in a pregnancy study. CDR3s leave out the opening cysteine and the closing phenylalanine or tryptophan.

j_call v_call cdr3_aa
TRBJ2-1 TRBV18 ASSPQQGPYNEQF
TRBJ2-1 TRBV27 ASSPGTGRDEQF
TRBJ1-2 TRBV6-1 ASSDFWDRVWGYT
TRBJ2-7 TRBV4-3 ASSQDRVSGGFQY
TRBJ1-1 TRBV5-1 ASSNQGNTEAF
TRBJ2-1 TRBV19 ASSVQGGYNEQF
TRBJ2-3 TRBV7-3 ASSSGTSGRGTQY
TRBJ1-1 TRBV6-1 ASSGERTGRPEAF
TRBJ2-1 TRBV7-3 ASSSLTTGEEF
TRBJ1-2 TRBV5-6 ASSSRTGADFNYGYT
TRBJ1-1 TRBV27 ASSLTGAGWTEAF
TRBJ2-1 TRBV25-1 ASTPTGPLGEQF
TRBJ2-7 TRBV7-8 ASSPRGEQY
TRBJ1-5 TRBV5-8 ASSLAYQPQH
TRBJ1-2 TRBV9 ASRTENYGYT
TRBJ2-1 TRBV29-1 SVTGLVGRNEQF
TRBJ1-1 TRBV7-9 ASSLGDRGGSTEAF
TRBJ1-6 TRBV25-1 ASRAGGSPLH
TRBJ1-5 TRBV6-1 ASSERGSFQPQH
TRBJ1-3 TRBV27 ASRRAGTSGNTIY
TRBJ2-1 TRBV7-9 ASSPIQRDNEQF
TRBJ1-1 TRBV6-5 ASSYFIGQGNTEAF
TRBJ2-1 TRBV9 ASSGGQAYEQF
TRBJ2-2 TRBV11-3 ASSFGGVGELF
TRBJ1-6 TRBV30 AGETGLLNSPLH
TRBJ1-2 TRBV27 ASRLHDRTGGGGYT
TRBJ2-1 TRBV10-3 AISGYGTSGDNEQF
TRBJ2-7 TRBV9 ASSVGGRGTYEQY
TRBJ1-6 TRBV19 ASSRQTTWTSPLH
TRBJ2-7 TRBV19 ASEDRVTYEQY
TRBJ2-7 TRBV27 ASSPQGQSSYEQY
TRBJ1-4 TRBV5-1 ASSITTGGFEKLF
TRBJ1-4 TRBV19 ASSVGTATNEKLF
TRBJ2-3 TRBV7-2 ASSLIGGTTDTQY
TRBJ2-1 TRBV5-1 ASSLLAEYNEQF
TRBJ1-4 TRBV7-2 ASSLERADEKLF
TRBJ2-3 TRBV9 ASSRGSLGTDTQY
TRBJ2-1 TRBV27 ASSPTPPLVYEQF
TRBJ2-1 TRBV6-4 ASSATGTSGDNEQF
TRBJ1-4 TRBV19 ASSTLLDRGNEKLF
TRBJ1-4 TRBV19 ASSTAERGNEKLF
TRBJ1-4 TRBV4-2 ASSQDRTGDRGKLF
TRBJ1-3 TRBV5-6 ASSLSFSGNTIY
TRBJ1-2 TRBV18 ASSPGQGFYGYT
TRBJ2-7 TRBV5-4 ASSSTTRSSYEQY
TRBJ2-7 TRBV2 AGGTSGHYEQY
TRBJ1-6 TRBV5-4 ASSLSGSPLH
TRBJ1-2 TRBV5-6 ASRKTGPDSNYGYT
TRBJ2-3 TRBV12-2 ASRRLSGEAGPSTDTQY
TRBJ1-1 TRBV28 ASSSYQAF
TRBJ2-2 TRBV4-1 ASSPGKRSNTGELF
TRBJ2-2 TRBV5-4 ASRWDRGPAGELF
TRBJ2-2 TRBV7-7 ATSGRNTGELF
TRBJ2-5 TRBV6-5 ASSSGTKIKETQY
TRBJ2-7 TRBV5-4 ASSVGLDYEQY
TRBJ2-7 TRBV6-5 ASRTSGSYEQY
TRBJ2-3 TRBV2 ASGGRTSGTDTQY
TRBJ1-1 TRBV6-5 ASSYGDRVNTEAF